The sequence of this T cell receptor beta chain was determined in a study of regulatory T cells in long-lasting Graves disease. Study conclusions and caveats: Persistent disease samples used TRBV28, TRBJ1-2 and TRBJ2-5 preferentially.

This clonotype occurred many times. Its cognate antigen is unknown. Time point denoted: newly diagnosed GD, antithyroid drugs for less than 3 months. After RNA was extracted from PBMCs, the TCR library was made from it. Combining iRepertoire HTBI primers with Arm-PCR of CDR3 regions, the authors built TCR beta libraries. TCRdb called the multiplex PCR reads again in MiXCR, with one record for every CDR3 protein. The repertoire holds about 540,000 distinct CDR3 sequences, with around an eighth as singletons. V lost 3 bases, J lost 4 bases, and 12 bases lay in between. Germline loops: CDR1 SGHVS, CDR2 FNYEAQ. The CDR3 covers 15 residues. This sample was also put to use in a study of T cells in Graves' hyperthyroidism and ophthalmopathy. From that paper: RT-PCR in the first round (using the HTBI primer set) targeted the TCR CDR3.

This clonotype was sampled from a man younger than 45 with Graves disease. The specimen was peripheral blood mononuclear cells (PBMCs), collected at new diagnosis, from a patient treated with antithyroid drugs. This chain connects TRBV7-6 to TRBJ1-4; TRBD1 might be the D (5 bases). CDR3 bases: TGTGCCAGCAGCTTTTCCCAGGGATTTAATGAAAAACTGTTTTTT. Residues: CASSFSQGFNEKLFF.